The entry below describes one T cell receptor (beta chain). Its specificity is unknown. The PCR contained 60 Vbeta and 13 Jbeta primers. Repertoires were generated with immunoSEQ multiplex PCR, while TCRdb's copy carries only in-frame clones and drops some. Its listing shows around 51,000 clones. The data derive from a study of cytomegalovirus exposure and HLA in healthy donors. Study summary: The early release's HLA-typed donors yielded approximately 85 million unique TCRs.

Broader study findings: Immune exposure information available was restricted to CMV serostatus. Presence/absence results assume similar sequencing depth per donor, which may not hold.

The sequenced sample was PBMCs. The clonotype comes from a woman between 35 and 50 years old in good health and CMV-seronegative.

DNA for the CDR3: TGTGCCAGCAGTAGACAGGGCCCCTACGGGGGAGAGCAGTACTTC. This sequence encodes CASSRQGPYGGEQYF. The genes are TRBV6-5 and TRBJ2-7; D is possibly TRBD1 (7 bases). The CDR3 covers 15 residues. CDR1 MNHEY and CDR2 SVGAGI come from the germline V gene. V lost 5 bases and J 7 bases, leaving 21 bases between the germline ends.